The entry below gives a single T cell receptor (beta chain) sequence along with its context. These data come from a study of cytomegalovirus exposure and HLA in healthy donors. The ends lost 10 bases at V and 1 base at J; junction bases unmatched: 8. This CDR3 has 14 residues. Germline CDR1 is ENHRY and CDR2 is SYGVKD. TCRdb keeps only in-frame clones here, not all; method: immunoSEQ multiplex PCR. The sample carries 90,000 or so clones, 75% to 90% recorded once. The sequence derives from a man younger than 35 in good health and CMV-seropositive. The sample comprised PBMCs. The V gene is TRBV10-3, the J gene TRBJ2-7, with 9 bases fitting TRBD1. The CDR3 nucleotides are TGTGCCACCGAAGCCGGGACAGGGTCCTACGAGCAGTACTTC. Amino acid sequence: CATEAGTGSYEQYF.